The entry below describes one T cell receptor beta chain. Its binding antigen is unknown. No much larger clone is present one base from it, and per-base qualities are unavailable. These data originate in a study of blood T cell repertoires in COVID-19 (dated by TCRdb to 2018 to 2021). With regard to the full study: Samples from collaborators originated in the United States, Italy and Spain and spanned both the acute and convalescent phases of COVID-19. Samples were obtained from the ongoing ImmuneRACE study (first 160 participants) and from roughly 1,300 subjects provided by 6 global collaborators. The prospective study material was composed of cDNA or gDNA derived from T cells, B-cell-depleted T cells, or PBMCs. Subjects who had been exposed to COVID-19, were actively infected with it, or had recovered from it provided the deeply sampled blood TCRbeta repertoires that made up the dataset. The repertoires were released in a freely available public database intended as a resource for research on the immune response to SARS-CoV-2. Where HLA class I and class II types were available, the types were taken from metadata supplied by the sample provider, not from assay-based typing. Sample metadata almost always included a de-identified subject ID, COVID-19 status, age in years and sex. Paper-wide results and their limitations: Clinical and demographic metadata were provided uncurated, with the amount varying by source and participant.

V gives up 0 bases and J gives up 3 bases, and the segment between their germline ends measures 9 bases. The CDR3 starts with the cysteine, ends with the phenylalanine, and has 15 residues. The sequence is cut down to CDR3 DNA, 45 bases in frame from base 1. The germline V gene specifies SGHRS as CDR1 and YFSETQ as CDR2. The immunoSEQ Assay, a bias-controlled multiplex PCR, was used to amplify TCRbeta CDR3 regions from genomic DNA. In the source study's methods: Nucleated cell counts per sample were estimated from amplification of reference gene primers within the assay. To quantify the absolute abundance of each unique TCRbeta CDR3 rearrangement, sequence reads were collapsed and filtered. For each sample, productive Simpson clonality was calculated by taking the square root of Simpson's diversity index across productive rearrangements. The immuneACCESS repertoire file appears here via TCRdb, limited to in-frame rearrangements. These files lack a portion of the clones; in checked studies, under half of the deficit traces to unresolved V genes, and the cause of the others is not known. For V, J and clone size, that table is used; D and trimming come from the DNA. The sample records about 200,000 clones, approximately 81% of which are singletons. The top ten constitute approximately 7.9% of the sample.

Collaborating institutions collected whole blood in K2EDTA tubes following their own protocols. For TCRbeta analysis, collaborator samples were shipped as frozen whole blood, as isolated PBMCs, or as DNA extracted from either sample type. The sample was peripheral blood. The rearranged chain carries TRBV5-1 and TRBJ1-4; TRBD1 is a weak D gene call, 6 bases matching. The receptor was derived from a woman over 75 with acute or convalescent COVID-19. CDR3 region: CASSLEQGPNEKLFF. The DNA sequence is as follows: TGCGCCAGCAGCTTGGAACAGGGTCCTAATGAAAAACTGTTTTTT.